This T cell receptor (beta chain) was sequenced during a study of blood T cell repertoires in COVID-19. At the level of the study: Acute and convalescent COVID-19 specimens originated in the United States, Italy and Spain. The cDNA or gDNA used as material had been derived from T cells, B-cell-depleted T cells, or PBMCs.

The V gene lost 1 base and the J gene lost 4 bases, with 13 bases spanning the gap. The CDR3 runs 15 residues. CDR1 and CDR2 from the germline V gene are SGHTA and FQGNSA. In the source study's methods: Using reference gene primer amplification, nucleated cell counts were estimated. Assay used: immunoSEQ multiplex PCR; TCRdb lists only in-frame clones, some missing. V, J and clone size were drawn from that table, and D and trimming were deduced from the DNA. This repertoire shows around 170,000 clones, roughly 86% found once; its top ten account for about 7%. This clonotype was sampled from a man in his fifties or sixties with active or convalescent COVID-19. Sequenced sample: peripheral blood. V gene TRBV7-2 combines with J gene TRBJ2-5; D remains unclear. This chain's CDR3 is CASSLVGLTSETQYF. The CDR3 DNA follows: TGTGCCAGCAGCTTAGTCGGGTTAACCTCAGAGACCCAGTACTTC. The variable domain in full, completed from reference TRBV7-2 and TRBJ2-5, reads GAGVSQSPSNKVTEKGKDVELRCDPISGHTALYWYRQSLGQGLEFLIYFQGNSAPDKSGLPSDRFSAERTGGSVSTLTIQRTQQEDSAVYLCASSLVGLTSETQYFGPGTRLLVL.